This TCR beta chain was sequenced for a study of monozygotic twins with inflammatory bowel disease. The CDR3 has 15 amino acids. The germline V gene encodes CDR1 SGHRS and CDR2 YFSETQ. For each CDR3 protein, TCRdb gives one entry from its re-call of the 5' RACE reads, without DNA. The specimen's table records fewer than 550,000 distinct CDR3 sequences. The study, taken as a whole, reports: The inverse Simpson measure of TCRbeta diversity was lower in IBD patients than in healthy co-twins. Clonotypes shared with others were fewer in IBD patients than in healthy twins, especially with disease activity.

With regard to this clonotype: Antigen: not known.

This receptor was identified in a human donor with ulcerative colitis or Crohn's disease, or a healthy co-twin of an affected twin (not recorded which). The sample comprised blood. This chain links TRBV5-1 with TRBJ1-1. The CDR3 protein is CASSPLLGVNTEAFF.